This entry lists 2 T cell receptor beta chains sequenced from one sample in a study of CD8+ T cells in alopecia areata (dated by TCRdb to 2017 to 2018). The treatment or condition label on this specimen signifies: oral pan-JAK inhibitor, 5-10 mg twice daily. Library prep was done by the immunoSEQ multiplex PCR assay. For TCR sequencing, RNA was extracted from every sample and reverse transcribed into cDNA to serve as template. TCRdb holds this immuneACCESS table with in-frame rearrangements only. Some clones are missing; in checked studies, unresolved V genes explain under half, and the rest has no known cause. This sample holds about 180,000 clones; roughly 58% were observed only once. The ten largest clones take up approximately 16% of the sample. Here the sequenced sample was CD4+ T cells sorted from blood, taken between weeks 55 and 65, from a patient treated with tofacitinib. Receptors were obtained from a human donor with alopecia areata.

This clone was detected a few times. CDR3 region: CAWRVGLDSRYEQYF. The CDR3 nucleotides read TGTGCCTGGAGAGTGGGTCTGGACAGCCGCTACGAGCAGTACTTC. The gene calls are TRBV30 and TRBJ2-7; D is possibly TRBD1 (6 bases). The CDR3 contains 15 residues. Germline-derived CDR1 and CDR2 are GTSNPN and SVGIG (reference sequence). V was trimmed by 3 bases and J by 3 bases, leaving 18 bases between them.

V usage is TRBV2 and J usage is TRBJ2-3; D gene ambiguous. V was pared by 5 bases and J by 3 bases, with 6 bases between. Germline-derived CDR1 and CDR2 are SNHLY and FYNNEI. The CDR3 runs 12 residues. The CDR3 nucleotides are TGTGCCAGCAGTAGTTTAACAGATACGCAGTATTTT. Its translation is CASSSLTDTQYF.